This T cell receptor beta chain stems from a study of OX40 agonist ivuxolimab in advanced cancers. For the study at large: In this cohort, patients received ivuxolimab, an agonistic anti-OX40 (CD134) antibody. A male proportion of about 84% was recorded, with mean age approximately 64 years and range roughly 23 to 90. In this trial design, patients received ivuxolimab intravenously at 0.01 to 10 mg/kg every 2 weeks. Study-wide results and caveats: Clonal expansion by week 6 occurred in CD4+ and CD8+ blood T cells (at 0.1 to 3.0 mg/kg).

Sequencing was performed with immunoSEQ multiplex PCR; in TCRdb, only in-frame clones are kept and a portion is missing. The sample consists of roughly 43,000 clones, 70% to 85% of them appearing once. Trimming removed 6 bases from V and 3 bases from J, with 18 bases in between. Looked up from germline, CDR1 is SNHLY and CDR2 is FYNNEI. The CDR3 totals 15 residues. Remarks on this clone: Its target is not known.

The gene calls are TRBV2 and TRBJ2-7, with D maybe TRBD1 (5 bases). This TCR was recovered from an adult with an advanced solid tumor such as melanoma, head and neck, liver or kidney cancer. The specimen comprised CD4+ or CD8+ T cells sorted from blood, sampled in a trial of the OX40 agonist ivuxolimab. Here the CDR3 DNA reads TGTGCCAGCAGCCCCACAGGACCACCTAGCTACGAGCAGTACTTC. Translated, it gives CASSPTGPPSYEQYF.